This T cell receptor beta chain stems from a study of T-cell memory formation after mild COVID-19. Study-wide findings and caveats: Proof of SARS-CoV-2 specificity was absent for the second-wave clones that crested on day 37.

The CDR3 consists of 14 residues. The J segment lost 4 bases and the V segment lost 5 bases, leaving 6 bases of the junction unmatched. The germline gives CDR1 LGHDT, CDR2 YNNKEL (reference sequence). This clonotype was seen a few times. Its target is not known. TCRdb reanalysed the 5' RACE reads using MiXCR and keeps one entry per CDR3 protein. The table shows some 330,000 distinct CDR3 sequences, with around 21% occurring only once. The sequencing sample was made of PBMCs or a T cell subset sorted from them (not recorded which). J is TRBJ2-7 and V is TRBV3-1, with 9 bases that match TRBD2. This TCR was recovered from an adult woman who had mild COVID-19 (a few samples of this study predate the infection). Cell type and time point are not known. The CDR3 sequence is CASSSGTSYYEQYF. CDR3 coding DNA: TGTGCCAGCAGCTCCGGGACTAGCTATTACGAGCAGTACTTC.